These 25 T cell receptor beta chains were all obtained from the same sample, sequenced in a study of blood T cell repertoires in COVID-19. Some clones are missing from TCRdb's copy, which holds only in-frame ones; the method was immunoSEQ multiplex PCR. The repertoire consists of around 500,000 clones, with 70% to 90% occurring once and the leading ten covering less than 2%. Sequenced input: PBMCs or T cells enriched from blood (not recorded which). The receptors here all came from a woman between 35 and 50 years old who had recovered from COVID-19.

The rearrangement joins TRBV6-1 to TRBJ1-5, with 9 nucleotides matching TRBD1. J lost 7 bases, V lost 3 bases, and 7 bases had no gene match. The CDR3 runs to 15 residues. The germline CDR1 and CDR2 sequences are MNHNS and SASEGT. The CDR3 bases are TGTGCCAGCAGTGAGAGGGGGACAGGGATCCAGCCCCAGCATTTT. It yields the protein CASSERGTGIQPQHF.

The V and J genes are TRBV2 and TRBJ2-5; 7 nucleotides align to TRBD1. With V trimmed by 11 bases and J by 4 bases, 7 bases remained unmatched. The CDR3 sequence is 12 residues long. The germline CDR1 and CDR2 sequences are SNHLY and FYNNEI. DNA for the CDR3: TGTGCCCAGCAGGGGGTTGGAGAGACCCAGTACTTC. This encodes CAQQGVGETQYF.

The chain recombines TRBV5-1 with TRBJ1-2; tentative D call: TRBD1 (5 bases). Germline loops: CDR1 SGHRS, CDR2 YFSETQ. The CDR3 has 13 residues. Trimming removed 7 bases at V and 0 bases at J, with 10 bases between. The CDR3 sequence: CASATEANYGYTF. CDR3 DNA sequence: TGCGCCAGCGCGACAGAGGCTAACTATGGCTACACCTTC.

The chain combines TRBV6-2 or TRBV6-3 with TRBJ2-7, with 10 bases aligning to TRBD2. The CDR3 covers 16 residues. The trim removed 2 bases at V and 4 bases at J, leaving 8 bases unmatched. In germline, CDR1 is MNHEY, CDR2 SVGEGT. The CDR3 protein is CASSYRLAGGDYEQYF. CDR3 DNA sequence: TGTGCCAGCAGTTACAGACTAGCGGGTGGGGATTACGAGCAGTACTTC.

The chain uses TRBV7-2 and TRBJ2-1; D perhaps matches TRBD1 (7 bases). The V end was cut by 3 bases, the J end by 3 bases, with 18 bases between. From germline, CDR1 is SGHTA and CDR2 FQGNSA. There are 17 residues in the CDR3. The CDR3 loop is CASSFSGQALLYNEQFF. The DNA of the CDR3 is TGTGCCAGCAGCTTTAGCGGACAGGCCCTGCTCTACAATGAGCAGTTCTTC.

The chain combines TRBV7-2 with TRBJ2-1; the match to TRBD2 covers 10 bases. The CDR3 extends over 17 amino acids. The junction had 9 bases not matched to a gene; V was cut back by 5 bases and J by 2 bases. Per the germline V gene, CDR1 is SGHTA and CDR2 is FQGNSA. Here the CDR3 reads CASSLTGTSATYNEQFF. The CDR3 coding sequence is TGTGCCAGCAGCCTAACCGGGACTAGCGCAACCTACAATGAGCAGTTCTTC. Using reference TRBV7-2 and TRBJ2-1 for the parts outside the CDR3, the full variable domain is GAGVSQSPSNKVTEKGKDVELRCDPISGHTALYWYRQSLGQGLEFLIYFQGNSAPDKSGLPSDRFSAERTGGSVSTLTIQRTQQEDSAVYLCASSLTGTSATYNEQFFGPGTRLTVL.

This chain links TRBV27 with TRBJ2-7; unclear D gene. V lost 8 bases, J lost 7 bases, and 24 bases lay in between. The germline V gene encodes CDR1 MNHEY and CDR2 SMNVEV (reference sequence). The length of the CDR3 is 15 residues. The CDR3 loop is CASSTLRQEVWEQYF. The CDR3 nucleotides are TGTGCCAGCTCTACCCTGCGCCAAGAAGTTTGGGAGCAGTACTTC.

This chain links TRBV19 with TRBJ1-2; D not resolved. The germline CDR1 and CDR2 sequences are LNHDA and SQIVND (reference sequence). Deletions cut 2 bases from V and 2 bases from J, with 15 bases between. The CDR3 spans 16 residues. CDR3 loop: CASSIIRGEGNYGYTF. The CDR3 bases are TGTGCCAGTAGTATAATCCGAGGAGAAGGCAACTATGGCTACACCTTC.

The CDR3 nucleotides read TGCGCCAGCAGCCAAACCGGGACAGGACACTACGAGCAGTACTTC. This gives the protein CASSQTGTGHYEQYF. J is TRBJ2-7 and V is TRBV10-1, with 8 bases matching TRBD1. The CDR3 contains 15 residues. Trimming took 6 bases from V and 3 from J; bases not matched to a gene: 10. Germline CDR1 is WNHNN and CDR2 is SYGVQD (reference sequence).

The rearrangement joins TRBV5-1 to TRBJ2-3; TRBD1 agrees at 7 bases. This CDR3 comprises 16 residues. Germline CDR1 is SGHRS and CDR2 is YFSETQ. Germline trimming cut 3 bases from V and 1 base from J; bases unmatched to any gene: 8. The CDR3 here is CASSSGTAFGTDTQYF. In DNA form, the CDR3 reads TGCGCCAGCAGCTCGGGGACAGCTTTCGGCACAGATACGCAGTATTTT.

With respect to this clone: The same CDR3 also results from other DNA sequences found in this sample. The V and J genes are TRBV24-1 and TRBJ1-2, with D unclear. Trimming removed 4 bases from V and 5 bases from J, with 10 bases in between. Germline-derived CDR1 and CDR2 are KGHDR and SFDVKD. The CDR3 covers 13 residues. The CDR3 nucleotides are TGTGCCACCAGTGACGACCGGGGATATGGCTACACCTTC. It specifies CATSDDRGYGYTF.

This chain uses TRBV15 with TRBJ1-2; weak D call: TRBD1 (5 bases). This CDR3 region has 16 residues. Between the trimmed V and J ends, which lost 5 bases and 4 bases, there was a span of 20 bases. Germline CDR1 LNHNV, CDR2 YYDKDF (reference sequence). CDR3 loop: CATSGSSPVGGYGYTF. In DNA form, the CDR3 reads TGTGCCACCAGCGGTAGTAGTCCAGTGGGGGGCTATGGCTACACCTTC.

V is TRBV27 and J is TRBJ2-7, with TRBD2 matching over 10 bases. Germline V gene data show CDR1 as MNHEY and CDR2 as SMNVEV (reference sequence). Germline trimming cut 5 bases from V and 4 bases from J; bases unmatched to any gene: 8. CDR3 length: 15 residues. In DNA form, the CDR3 reads TGTGCCAGCAGTGATTCTACTAGCGGGACATACGAGCAGTACTTC. Amino acid sequence: CASSDSTSGTYEQYF.

V usage is TRBV7-6 and J usage is TRBJ1-4, with TRBD1 matching 9 bases. Germline V gives CDR1 SGHVS, CDR2 FNYEAQ. J gave up 8 bases and V 5 bases, and 9 bases lay outside the gene matches. The CDR3 runs to 15 residues. The DNA for the CDR3 is TGTGCCAGCAGCCCCTGGACAGGGGAAAAAGAAAAACTGTTTTTT. It translates to CASSPWTGEKEKLFF.

The rearrangement joins TRBV9 to TRBJ2-1, with 8 bases fitting TRBD2. Trimming cost V 1 base and J 4 bases; bases outside gene matches: 10. In germline, CDR1 is SGDLS, CDR2 YYNGEE. This CDR3 contains 17 residues. The DNA of the CDR3 is TGTGCCAGCAGCGTAAACTTGGCGGGAGGACTATACAATGAGCAGTTCTTC. This encodes CASSVNLAGGLYNEQFF.

The chain recombines TRBV30 with TRBJ2-1, with TRBD1 matching over 11 bases. CDR1 and CDR2 (germline): GTSNPN, SVGIG (reference sequence). J was trimmed by 7 bases and V by 2 bases; bases with no gene match: 10. This CDR3 contains 16 residues. CDR3 DNA: TGTGCCTGGAGTTCCCCCCGGGACAGGGGGACGAATGAGCAGTTCTTC. Translation: CAWSSPRDRGTNEQFF.

This clone was picked up one time. This rearrangement joins TRBV7-2 to TRBJ2-7; D gene ambiguous. V was trimmed by 1 base and J by 1 base, leaving 8 bases between them. The CDR3 has 14 residues. Germline V gives CDR1 SGHTA, CDR2 FQGNSA. Here the CDR3 DNA reads TGTGCCAGCAGCTTAGAACAGAGTTCCTACGAGCAGTACTTC. Protein: CASSLEQSSYEQYF.

The gene calls are TRBV29-1 and TRBJ2-1, with D possibly matching TRBD2 (5 bases). CDR3 size: 15 residues. Trimming stripped 5 bases from V and 6 bases from J, with 20 bases between. Germline lookup yields CDR1 SQVTM and CDR2 ANQGSEA. The chain's CDR3 is CSVRPKLLVANEQFF. The CDR3 coding sequence is TGCAGCGTTCGACCTAAACTACTAGTCGCCAATGAGCAGTTCTTC.

V usage is TRBV29-1 and J usage is TRBJ2-3, with D tentatively TRBD2 (6 bases). The CDR3 length is 13 residues. Trimming pared 7 bases from V and 0 bases from J, leaving 11 bases between. Per the germline V gene, CDR1 is SQVTM and CDR2 is ANQGSEA. CDR3 residues: CSASGTSTDTQYF. The CDR3 DNA reads as TGCAGCGCATCCGGGACTAGCACAGATACGCAGTATTTT.

This clone occurred once. The J gene is TRBJ2-5, the V gene TRBV24-1; tentatively, D is TRBD2 (7 bases). The CDR3 sequence is 16 residues long. The germline gives CDR1 KGHDR, CDR2 SFDVKD. V lost 9 bases and J 2 bases, leaving 21 bases between the germline ends. The CDR3 is CATATTGSGKQETQYF. CDR3 bases: TGTGCCACCGCAACTACAGGGAGCGGGAAGCAAGAGACCCAGTACTTC.

The genes are TRBV2 and TRBJ1-1; D gene uncertain. This CDR3 is 14 amino acids long. V was clipped by 3 bases and J by 0 bases, with 8 bases between them. CDR1 and CDR2 from the germline V gene are SNHLY and FYNNEI. The chain's CDR3 is CASSDRTMNTEAFF. The CDR3 DNA sequence: TGTGCCAGCAGTGACAGAACAATGAACACTGAAGCTTTCTTT.

This sequence joins TRBV27 and TRBJ2-2; 14 nucleotides agree with TRBD2. The CDR3 has 18 amino acids. V was clipped by 5 bases and J by 4 bases; unmatched bases: 9. The germline V gene has CDR1 MNHEY and CDR2 SMNVEV (reference sequence). The CDR3 protein is CASSQTSGRAPGTGELFF. CDR3 sequence (DNA): TGTGCCAGCAGTCAGACTAGCGGGAGGGCCCCCGGCACCGGGGAGCTGTTTTTT.

This chain's CDR3 is CATAGTSGRGEQFF. The CDR3 nucleotides are TGTGCCACCGCCGGGACTAGCGGGAGAGGTGAGCAGTTCTTC. This rearrangement joins TRBV15 to TRBJ2-1, with 14 bases matching TRBD2. Trimming at V came to 8 bases and at J to 9 bases, leaving 6 bases not matched to a gene. The V gene's germline CDR1 is LNHNV and CDR2 YYDKDF (reference sequence). The CDR3 totals 14 residues.

The chain couples TRBV4-1 to TRBJ2-3; 12 bases fit TRBD2. Germline V gives CDR1 MGHRA, CDR2 YSYEKL. This CDR3 contains 20 residues. V dropped 2 bases and J dropped 2; count of bases not matched to a gene: 14. CDR3 in DNA: TGCGCCAGCAGCCAATACCTACTAGCGGGAGGACTGAGAACCACAGATACGCAGTATTTT. Residues: CASSQYLLAGGLRTTDTQYF.

This clone occurred once. The chain couples TRBV6-2 or TRBV6-3 to TRBJ2-7; perhaps TRBD2 as D (6 bases). Trimming pared 0 bases from V and 6 bases from J, leaving 15 bases between. The CDR3 has 15 residues. The germline V gene has CDR1 MNHEY and CDR2 SVGEGT. CDR3 region: CASSYSGRVGGEQYF. CDR3 sequence (DNA): TGTGCCAGCAGTTACTCAGGAAGGGTCGGGGGCGAGCAGTACTTC.